This section outlines one T cell receptor (beta chain) sequence together with its context. The antigen is unknown. Produced via immunoSEQ multiplex PCR; TCRdb's table is partial and in-frame only. This sample carries just over 40,000 clones, about 90% of them seen once, and the ten largest clones take over 2%. The data belong to a study of graft-versus-host responses after intestinal transplantation. Whole-study results and caveats: There was an association between peak levels of circulating GvH clones and early post-transplant HvG declines.

The V end was cut by 7 bases, the J end by 6 bases, with 10 bases between. The CDR3 runs to 11 residues. CDR1 and CDR2 from the germline V gene are MNHNS and SASEGT. The V gene is TRBV6-1, the J gene TRBJ2-7, with D perhaps matching TRBD1 (7 bases). The receptor's source is a human patient who received an intestinal transplant, so some T cells may come from the graft donor. Specimen: PBMCs, collected around 320 days after intestinal transplant. The CDR3 protein is CASTQGGEQYF. The CDR3 nucleotides read TGTGCCAGCACCCAGGGGGGCGAGCAGTACTTC.